One and the same sample provided the 21 T cell receptor beta chains below, sequenced in a study of T cells in Graves' hyperthyroidism and ophthalmopathy. TCR beta CDR3 region amplification was performed from RNA transcripts. The HTBI primer set served for first-round RT-PCR of the TCR CDR3. TCRdb itself ran the multiplex PCR reads through MiXCR, one entry per CDR3 protein. The repertoire holds around 600,000 distinct CDR3 sequences, with 14% as singletons. Sample: blood. All receptors come from a woman younger than 30 with Graves' ophthalmopathy.

This clonotype was seen many times. The genes are TRBV7-3 and TRBJ2-7, with D tentatively TRBD1 (5 bases). Trimming pared 1 base from V and 2 bases from J, leaving 12 bases between. This CDR3 region has 15 residues. CDR1 and CDR2 from the germline V gene are SGHTA and FQGTGA. As DNA, the CDR3 is TGTGCCAGCAGCTTAAAAGTCGACAGAACCTACGAGCAGTACTTC. The encoded protein is CASSLKVDRTYEQYF.

This clonotype was counted between two and nine times. The genes are TRBV4-1 and TRBJ1-2, with D possibly matching TRBD1 (6 bases). V was shortened by 4 bases and J by 5 bases, with 20 bases between the two germline ends. Germline V lookup: CDR1 MGHRA, CDR2 YSYEKL. This CDR3 is 16 amino acids long. As DNA, the CDR3 is TGCGCCAGCAGCCCCCGATTCTCCACAGGGTGGTATGGCTACACCTTC. It encodes CASSPRFSTGWYGYTF.

This clonotype was seen ten or more times. V and J are TRBV20-1 and TRBJ2-2; TRBD2 is a possible D gene (6 bases). Germline CDR1 DFQATT, CDR2 SNEGSKA (reference sequence). V was shortened by 2 bases and J by 0 bases, with 13 bases between the two germline ends. There are 16 residues in the CDR3. The CDR3 region has the DNA TGCAGTGCTAGATCCCCGGGAGATACGAACACCGGGGAGCTGTTTTTT. Amino acid sequence: CSARSPGDTNTGELFF.

Many counts were recorded for this clonotype. The gene calls are TRBV12-3 or TRBV12-4 and TRBJ1-5; no clear D gene. The length of the CDR3 is 14 residues. V shed 7 bases and J shed 3 bases, with 13 bases lying between them. CDR3 bases: TGTGCCAGCATCACCTCAGGAAACAATCAGCCCCAGCATTTT. Encoded protein: CASITSGNNQPQHF.

This clonotype was found many times. J is TRBJ1-2 and V is TRBV6-2 or TRBV6-3; D ambiguous. The CDR3 is 14 residues long. Trimming removed 5 bases at V and 4 bases at J, with 14 bases between. Per the germline V gene, CDR1 is MNHEY and CDR2 is SVGEGT. The CDR3 DNA reads as TGTGCCAGCAGTACGCCAGCGCACAGCTATGGCTACACCTTC. It codes for CASSTPAHSYGYTF.

This clonotype has more than one count but fewer than ten. The junction does not match germline at one end; this may be a read error. The chain carries TRBV4-1 and TRBJ1-6, with unresolved D. Germline-derived CDR1 and CDR2 are MGHRA and YSYEKL. This CDR3 contains 16 residues. The CDR3 here is CTSSQVGGFDNSPLHF. Here the CDR3 DNA reads TGCACCAGCAGCCAAGTAGGAGGTTTCGATAATTCACCCCTCCACTTT.

This clonotype turned up a few times. The J gene is TRBJ1-1, the V gene TRBV20-1, with D tentatively TRBD1 (5 bases). From germline, CDR1 is DFQATT and CDR2 SNEGSKA (reference sequence). The CDR3 contains 17 residues. The ends were cut back, 1 base at V and 4 bases at J, with 22 bases in the middle. This chain's CDR3 is CSARGAGRSSLFTEAFF. The CDR3 bases are TGCAGTGCTAGAGGTGCAGGGAGGAGTAGTCTTTTCACTGAAGCTTTCTTT.

This clonotype was observed a single time. J is TRBJ1-2 and V is TRBV4-2; 8 bases are shared with TRBD1. Trimming took 4 bases from V and 4 from J; bases not matched to a gene: 8. Germline CDR1 reads LGHNA; CDR2 reads YNFKEQ. This CDR3 region has 15 residues. The CDR3 nucleotides read TGTGCCAGCAGCCCGGGGACAGGAGAAAGCTATGGCTACACCTTC. The encoded protein is CASSPGTGESYGYTF.

This chain joins TRBV14 and TRBJ2-2; 8 bases are shared with TRBD1. This CDR3 region has 17 residues. The germline V gene has CDR1 SGHDN and CDR2 FVKESK. Unmatched junction bases numbered 7, after V lost 1 base and J lost 3 bases. The CDR3 nucleotides are TGTGCCAGCAGCCAAGTCAGGGGGCCTCGTTACACCGGGGAGCTGTTTTTT. Its translation: CASSQVRGPRYTGELFF.

This rearrangement joins TRBV27 to TRBJ1-2, with 8 bases lining up with TRBD1. With V trimmed by 5 bases and J by 0 bases, 14 bases remained unmatched. The CDR3 covers 18 residues. Germline V gives CDR1 MNHEY, CDR2 SMNVEV (reference sequence). The CDR3 reads CASSLTIPGQVANYGYTF. Here the CDR3 DNA reads TGTGCCAGCAGTCTTACCATCCCGGGACAGGTGGCTAACTATGGCTACACCTTC.

As concerns this clonotype: One end of the junction varies from germline; a read error may be responsible. V gene TRBV12-3 or TRBV12-4 combines with J gene TRBJ1-2; the D gene is possibly TRBD1 (6 bases). CDR3 size: 15 residues. CDR3 sequence: CTSSYRAQGRTGYTF. Here the CDR3 DNA reads TGTACCAGCAGTTACCGGGCACAGGGTCGAACTGGCTACACCTTC.

This clonotype was seen at least ten times. The chain couples TRBV7-9 to TRBJ1-2; D gene ambiguous. The germline V gene encodes CDR1 SEHNR and CDR2 FQNEAQ (reference sequence). Trimming shortened V by 1 base and J by 0 bases, and 9 bases separated the two germline ends. The CDR3 is 15 residues long. The CDR3 sequence is CASSLVAGSNYGYTF. As DNA, the CDR3 is TGTGCCAGCAGCTTAGTTGCAGGTTCTAACTATGGCTACACCTTC. The variable domain in full, completed from reference TRBV7-9 and TRBJ1-2, reads DTGVSQNPRHKITKRGQNVTFRCDPISEHNRLYWYRQTLGQGPEFLTYFQNEAQLEKSRLLSDRFSAERPKGSFSTLEIQRTEQGDSAMYLCASSLVAGSNYGYTFGSGTRLTVV.

This clonotype was observed at least ten times. The V gene is TRBV7-9, the J gene TRBJ2-7; 9 nucleotides agree with TRBD1. Germline CDR1 reads SEHNR; CDR2 reads FQNEAQ (reference sequence). This CDR3 is built from 16 residues. J was trimmed by 2 bases and V by 4 bases; bases with no gene match: 9. CDR3 DNA sequence: TGTGCCAGCAGCTCTCGTCCACAGGGGGCTACCTACGAGCAGTACTTC. It encodes CASSSRPQGATYEQYF.

This clonotype was detected ten times or more. The V call is TRBV20-1, the J call TRBJ2-7, with 15 bases fitting TRBD2. This CDR3 has 17 amino acids. CDR1 DFQATT and CDR2 SNEGSKA come from the germline V gene (reference sequence). The V and J ends lost 1 base and 3 bases, in that order; junction bases with no gene match: 7. The CDR3 here is CSARVPGLAGGGYEQYF. The CDR3 DNA reads as TGCAGTGCTAGAGTACCGGGACTAGCGGGAGGAGGCTACGAGCAGTACTTC.

The CDR3 here is CASSSPLGQGPDTQYF. The CDR3 DNA reads as TGTGCCAGCAGTTCTCCCCTGGGGCAGGGGCCAGATACGCAGTATTTT. This chain joins TRBV27 and TRBJ2-3; a possible D gene is TRBD1 (6 bases). There are 16 residues in the CDR3. CDR1 and CDR2 (germline): MNHEY, SMNVEV (reference sequence). V was shortened by 4 bases and J by 4 bases, with 18 bases between the two germline ends.

The chain couples TRBV6-1 to TRBJ2-3, with D possibly called TRBD1 or TRBD2 (5 bases each). The CDR3 totals 15 residues. V was shortened by 6 bases and J by 3 bases, with 16 bases between the two germline ends. Per the germline V gene, CDR1 is MNHNS and CDR2 is SASEGT. CDR3 amino acids: CASSSPGTGTDTQYF. As DNA, the CDR3 is TGTGCCAGCAGCTCCCCCGGGACCGGTACAGATACGCAGTATTTT.

This clonotype was seen at least ten times. The genes are TRBV24-1 and TRBJ2-5; 11 bases are a match to TRBD1. Germline trimming cut 3 bases from V and 3 bases from J; bases unmatched to any gene: 2. Germline CDR1 is KGHDR and CDR2 is SFDVKD. The CDR3 has 15 amino acids. The CDR3 bases are TGTGCCACCAGTGATCGGACAGGGGGCGAAGAGACCCAGTACTTC. It is translated as CATSDRTGGEETQYF.

This clonotype was counted ten times or more. The junction departs from the called germline gene at one end, perhaps through a read error. CDR3 residues: CASRLAGGGYEQYF. The DNA for the CDR3 is TGTGCCAGCAGATTAGCGGGGGGGGGCTACGAGCAGTACTTC. The V call is TRBV7-2, the J call TRBJ2-7, with 11 bases fitting TRBD2. CDR1 is SGHTA and CDR2 is FQGNSA in the germline V gene. The CDR3 extends over 14 amino acids.

This clonotype has more than one count but fewer than ten. The chain joins TRBV29-1 to TRBJ2-7, with D possibly being TRBD2 (7 bases). V was clipped by 3 bases and J by 1 base, with 10 bases between them. This CDR3 has 13 amino acids. The V gene's germline CDR1 is SQVTM and CDR2 ANQGSEA. CDR3 in amino acids: CSVDRGGSYEQYF. The CDR3 DNA follows: TGCAGCGTTGACAGGGGAGGGTCCTACGAGCAGTACTTC.

This clonotype was recorded at least ten times. V gene TRBV20-1 combines with J gene TRBJ2-5; D gene uncertain. This CDR3 is built from 12 residues. V lost 7 bases, J lost 2 bases, and 11 bases lay in between. Germline lookup yields CDR1 DFQATT and CDR2 SNEGSKA (reference sequence). As DNA, the CDR3 is TGCAGTGTCCCCACAGCGCAAGAGACCCAGTACTTC. Its protein is CSVPTAQETQYF.

Turning to this clonotype: Possible read error: a much larger clone is one base away. The chain couples TRBV20-1 to TRBJ2-7; a weak D match, TRBD2 (6 bases). Germline V lookup: CDR1 DFQATT, CDR2 SNEGSKA (reference sequence). The CDR3 covers 15 residues. The germline V and J ends were trimmed by 5 bases and 0 bases, with 17 bases remaining between them. CDR3 in amino acids: CSAPGTGGYSYEQYF. Here the CDR3 DNA reads TGCAGTGCTCCCGGGACTGGCGGTTACTCCTACGAGCAGTACTTC.